Listed below are T cell receptor beta chains from one sample, sequenced in a study of tumor-infiltrating lymphocytes in oesophageal squamous cell carcinoma. TCRdb independently ran MiXCR on the PCR reads; one entry per CDR3 protein. This table holds about 10,000 distinct CDR3 sequences, roughly three fifths found once. Sequencing input: esophageal tumor tissue. The receptor source for this set is a female donor with esophageal squamous cell carcinoma. The CDR3 runs from the conserved cysteine through the conserved F or W.

CDR3 protein	V gene	J gene
CASSDGLAGGQDTQYF	TRBV7-6	TRBJ2-3
CASSRQGYEQYF	TRBV18	TRBJ1-6
CASTGGLGNTEAFF	TRBV6-6	.
CASSLTGDSYNEQFF	TRBV7-3	TRBJ2-1
CASSSTGRGTNEQFF	TRBV11-3	TRBJ2-1
CASSYGTGIEQYF	TRBV7-6	TRBJ2-7
CASNEWGGARHTGELFF	TRBV7-2	TRBJ2-2
CASSLGGTGQETQYF	TRBV7-4	.
CASSSSGGSYNEQFF	TRBV7-3	TRBJ2-1
CASKGLAGASFNEQYF	TRBV6-2/TRBV6-3	TRBJ2-5
CASSPRWGAPDTDTQYF	TRBV7-8	TRBJ2-3
CASSLGGQTYNEQFF	TRBV7-2	TRBJ2-1
CASGLGGRADTQYF	TRBV6-1	TRBJ2-3
CASSLNFGTSEQYF	TRBV7-6	.
CASSSLAGVVGRNEQFF	TRBV27	TRBJ2-1
CASSLEAIWQGTYEQYF	TRBV5-6	TRBJ2-7
CASSLFRGRSYEQYF	TRBV12-3/TRBV12-4	.
CASSPGTEQYF	TRBV7-6	.
CASSDGLAGVTYEQYF	TRBV6-5	TRBJ2-7
CASSAQTSGGGRYGYTF	TRBV7-2	TRBJ1-2
CASSIFLRGLEDTQYF	TRBV19	TRBJ2-3